This TCR beta chain was captured in a study of OX40 agonist ivuxolimab in advanced cancers. About the study: The eligibility criteria allowed prior anti-PD-1, anti-PD-L1 or anti-CTLA-4 therapy, and 30% to 40% had some. Findings of the study overall: There were, on average, more expanded clones in CD8+ T cells than in CD4+.

Prior autoimmune disease or systemic immunosuppression barred patients. The CDR3 contains 14 residues. In germline, CDR1 is SGHRS, CDR2 YFSETQ. The ends were cut back, 0 bases at V and 6 bases at J, with 13 bases in the middle. Turning to this clone: Its antigen is not identified.

This table comes from immunoSEQ multiplex PCR, and its TCRdb copy is limited to in-frame clones, with some not included. The data show about 21,000 clones, roughly 69% seen once. The TCR comes from an adult with an advanced solid tumor such as melanoma, head and neck, liver or kidney cancer. The rearrangement links TRBV5-1 to TRBJ2-7; tentatively, D is TRBD1 (5 bases). The material was CD4+ or CD8+ T cells sorted from blood, obtained in a trial of the OX40 agonist ivuxolimab. CDR3 nucleotide sequence: TGCGCCAGCAGCTTGGCAGCAGGGAATAGCGAGCAGTACTTC. Its translation is CASSLAAGNSEQYF.